One sample yielded the 3 T cell receptor beta chains listed below, sequenced in a study of spatial heterogeneity in lung cancer. One entry per CDR3 protein, called by TCRdb with MiXCR from the 5' RACE reads. The sample lists some 41,000 distinct CDR3 sequences; about 10% were seen once. Time point meaning: blood at routine non-recurrence follow-up after resection. The sample here was PBMCs, taken at follow-up. The receptor source for this set is a female donor with early-stage non-small cell lung cancer.

In its sample, this clonotype was seen many times. The rearrangement uses TRBV19 and TRBJ2-4; D gene uncertain. The CDR3 has 15 residues. The germline V gene encodes CDR1 LNHDA and CDR2 SQIVND (reference sequence). V was pared by 6 bases and J by 0 bases, with 12 bases between. The CDR3 sequence: CASSPPQVAKNIQYF. The CDR3 nucleotides are TGTGCCAGTAGCCCTCCCCAGGTAGCCAAAAACATTCAGTACTTC.

The rearrangement joins TRBV20-1 to TRBJ1-6; no firm D call. Trimming took 7 bases from V and 11 from J, leaving 21 bases between them. The CDR3 is 14 residues long. Per germline, CDR1 DFQATT and CDR2 SNEGSKA (reference sequence). CDR3 bases: TGCAGTGTGCATGGAGCTTCAGTCGGGGCACCCCTCCACTTT. Amino acid sequence: CSVHGASVGAPLHF.

Of note for this clonotype: A much bigger clone sits one base away, suggesting this may be a read error. The chain recombines TRBV7-2 with TRBJ2-3, with D perhaps matching TRBD1 or TRBD2 (5 bases each). The CDR3 is 13 amino acids. The germline CDR1 and CDR2 sequences are SGHTA and FQGNSA. CDR3 region: CAGSFRGEDTQYF. The CDR3 coding sequence is TGTGCCGGCAGCTTCCGGGGCGAGGATACGCAGTATTTT.